This T cell receptor beta chain was found in a study of blood T cell repertoires in COVID-19. Study details: COVID-19 samples from acute and convalescent phases originated in the United States, Italy and Spain. In each case, the material was cDNA or gDNA derived from T cells, B-cell-depleted T cells, or PBMCs.

CDR1 is SNHLY, CDR2 FYNNEI, per germline. The V gene lost 6 bases and the J gene lost 2 bases, with 8 bases spanning the gap. The CDR3 extends over 12 amino acids. In the authors' workflow: It was from reference gene primer amplification that nucleated cell counts were estimated. Repertoires were generated with immunoSEQ multiplex PCR, while TCRdb's copy carries only in-frame clones and drops some. V and J calls and clone size are those listed in that table; D and trimming were worked out from the DNA. This sample has tens of thousands of clones, with 80% to 85% found just once. This clone was seen just once.

The sequenced sample consisted of peripheral blood. The TCR originated in a man younger than 40 with COVID-19, enrolled during active disease. The rearrangement links TRBV2 to TRBJ2-7; D is unclear. CDR3 DNA sequence: TGTGCCAGCAGAGATACTCCCTACGAGCAGTACTTC. Its protein product is CASRDTPYEQYF.